This T cell receptor (beta chain) was sequenced in a study of early stage breast cancer tumors. Study overall: The ER+/PR+/HER2- tumors included 7 to 9 ductal and four lobular carcinomas.

The germline CDR1 and CDR2 sequences are SEHNR and FQNEAQ (reference sequence). V lost 4 bases to trimming and J lost 5 bases; unmatched junction nucleotides: 2. This CDR3 region has 14 residues. Each sample had two DNA replicates, approximately 0.49 ug blood or 1.5 ug tissue. TCRdb's copy holds only in-frame clones and misses some; the assay was immunoSEQ multiplex PCR. The data hold 4,000 to 5,500 clones, with around 60% observed a single time. The rearrangement links TRBV7-9 to TRBJ1-4, with 9 bases identical to TRBD1. The receptor was isolated from a person aged 45 to 59 with breast cancer. The sequenced sample was breast tumor tissue. In nucleotides, the CDR3 is TGTGCCAGCAGCTCTGGACAGGGGAATGAAAAACTGTTTTTT. Protein: CASSSGQGNEKLFF.